Listed below are T cell receptor beta chains from one sample, sequenced in a study of shared clonotypes between healthy human individuals. The protocol was immunoSEQ multiplex PCR, while the TCRdb copy is restricted to in-frame clones and leaves out a portion. Here the sample spans about 2.3 million clones, 85% to 95% being singletons. Sequenced material: naive CD4+ T cells from PBMCs. These receptors were taken from a man younger than 30 in good health. Some clones in this sample may be carry-over from other donors' samples. CDR3s include the opening cysteine and the closing phenylalanine or tryptophan. The D gene is left open where the match is weak. Clone size is not always given. Where it is, it says once, few, many or a class for expanded clones.

V gene: TRBV7-3; D gene: TRBD1; clone size: .; J gene: TRBJ1-3; CDR3 protein: CASSPGQGSSGNTIYF; CDR3 DNA: TGTGCCAGCAGCCCTGGACAGGGGAGCTCTGGAAACACCATATATTTT
V gene: TRBV7-2; D gene: TRBD2; clone size: .; J gene: TRBJ2-7; CDR3 protein: CASSLEAGALSYEQYF; CDR3 DNA: TGTGCCAGCAGCTTAGAAGCGGGAGCGCTATCCTACGAGCAGTACTTC
V gene: TRBV6-5; D gene: .; clone size: .; J gene: TRBJ2-2; CDR3 protein: CASSSRMNTGELFF; CDR3 DNA: TGTGCCAGCAGTTCCCGCATGAACACCGGGGAGCTGTTTTTT
V gene: TRBV29-1; D gene: .; clone size: .; J gene: TRBJ2-5; CDR3 protein: CSVSGQKVRETQYF; CDR3 DNA: TGCAGTGTGAGCGGACAGAAGGTTCGGGAGACCCAGTACTTC
V gene: TRBV11-2; D gene: .; clone size: .; J gene: TRBJ2-5; CDR3 protein: CASSLVEETQYF; CDR3 DNA: TGTGCCAGCAGCTTAGTGGAAGAGACCCAGTACTTC
V gene: TRBV18; D gene: .; clone size: .; J gene: TRBJ1-2; CDR3 protein: CASSPGADYGYTF; CDR3 DNA: TGTGCCAGCTCACCGGGGGCAGACTATGGCTACACCTTC
V gene: TRBV18; D gene: .; clone size: .; J gene: TRBJ2-3; CDR3 protein: CASSPEGSRDTQYF; CDR3 DNA: TGTGCCAGCTCACCTGAGGGTAGCAGGGATACGCAGTATTTT
V gene: TRBV30; D gene: TRBD1; clone size: .; J gene: TRBJ1-2; CDR3 protein: CAWDPGTAHGYTF; CDR3 DNA: TGTGCCTGGGACCCTGGGACAGCTCATGGCTACACCTTC
V gene: TRBV5-1; D gene: .; clone size: .; J gene: TRBJ2-2; CDR3 protein: CASSLGREPTGELFF; CDR3 DNA: TGCGCCAGCAGCTTGGGTCGGGAGCCCACCGGGGAGCTGTTTTTT
V gene: TRBV7-9; D gene: .; clone size: .; J gene: TRBJ2-5; CDR3 protein: CASSLQGSETQYF; CDR3 DNA: TGTGCCAGCAGCCTACAGGGAAGTGAGACCCAGTACTTC
V gene: TRBV27; D gene: TRBD1; clone size: few; J gene: TRBJ1-1; CDR3 protein: CASWTGRNTEAFF; CDR3 DNA: TGTGCCAGCTGGACAGGAAGGAACACTGAAGCTTTCTTT
V gene: TRBV10-3; D gene: TRBD1; clone size: .; J gene: TRBJ2-7; CDR3 protein: CAIKRDRGSYEQYF; CDR3 DNA: TGTGCCATCAAAAGGGACAGGGGATCCTACGAGCAGTACTTC
V gene: TRBV5-1; D gene: TRBD1; clone size: .; J gene: TRBJ2-3; CDR3 protein: CASSSLDRGPSADTQYF; CDR3 DNA: TGCGCCAGCAGCTCCCTAGACAGGGGACCCTCCGCAGATACGCAGTATTTT
V gene: TRBV18; D gene: .; clone size: .; J gene: TRBJ2-3; CDR3 protein: CASSPGSGGTTDTQYF; CDR3 DNA: TGTGCCAGCTCACCAGGATCGGGCGGAACCACAGATACGCAGTATTTT
V gene: TRBV4-1; D gene: .; clone size: once; J gene: TRBJ1-5; CDR3 protein: CASSSYTGTPANQPQHF; CDR3 DNA: TGCGCCAGCAGCTCTTATACAGGGACCCCGGCCAATCAGCCCCAGCATTTT